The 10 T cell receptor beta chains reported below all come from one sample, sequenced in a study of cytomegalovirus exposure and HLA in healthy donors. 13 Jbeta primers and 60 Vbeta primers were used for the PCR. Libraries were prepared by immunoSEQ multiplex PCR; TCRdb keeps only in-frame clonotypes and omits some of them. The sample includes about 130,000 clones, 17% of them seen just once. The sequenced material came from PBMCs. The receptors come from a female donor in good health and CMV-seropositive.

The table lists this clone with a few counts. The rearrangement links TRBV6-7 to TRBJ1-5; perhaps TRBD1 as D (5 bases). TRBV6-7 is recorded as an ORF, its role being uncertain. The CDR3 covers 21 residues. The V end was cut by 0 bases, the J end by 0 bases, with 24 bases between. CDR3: CASSYSPRRGGAGSSNQPQHF. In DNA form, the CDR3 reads TGTGCCAGCAGTTACTCGCCGCGGAGGGGTGGGGCAGGGAGTAGCAATCAGCCCCAGCATTTT.

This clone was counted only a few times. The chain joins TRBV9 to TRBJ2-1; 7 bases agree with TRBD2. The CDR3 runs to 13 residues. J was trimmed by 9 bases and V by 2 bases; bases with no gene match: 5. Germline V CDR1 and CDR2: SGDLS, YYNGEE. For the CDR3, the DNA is TGTGCCAGCAGCGTGGGAGGGAGGGGTGAGCAGTTCTTC. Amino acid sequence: CASSVGGRGEQFF.

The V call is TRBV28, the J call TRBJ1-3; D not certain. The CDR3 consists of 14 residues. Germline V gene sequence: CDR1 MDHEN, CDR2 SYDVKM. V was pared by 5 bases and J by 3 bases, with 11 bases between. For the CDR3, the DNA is TGTGCCAGCAGTCCCGCGGTATTTGGAAACACCATATATTTT. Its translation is CASSPAVFGNTIYF.

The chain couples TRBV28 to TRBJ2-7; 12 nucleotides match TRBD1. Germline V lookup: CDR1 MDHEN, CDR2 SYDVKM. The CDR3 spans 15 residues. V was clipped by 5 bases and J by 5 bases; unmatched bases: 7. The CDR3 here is CASSTTGTGGHEQYF. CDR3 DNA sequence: TGTGCCAGCAGTACCACCGGGACAGGGGGCCACGAGCAGTACTTC.

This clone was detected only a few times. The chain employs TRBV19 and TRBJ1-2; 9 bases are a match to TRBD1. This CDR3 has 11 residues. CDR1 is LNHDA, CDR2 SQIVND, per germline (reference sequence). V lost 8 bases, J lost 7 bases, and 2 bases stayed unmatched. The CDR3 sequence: CASGQGFGYTF. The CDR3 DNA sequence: TGTGCCAGTGGACAGGGGTTTGGCTACACCTTC.

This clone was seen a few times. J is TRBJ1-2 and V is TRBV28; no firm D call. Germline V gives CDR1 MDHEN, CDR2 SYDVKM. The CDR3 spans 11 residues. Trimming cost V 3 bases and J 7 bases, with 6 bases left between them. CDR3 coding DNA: TGTGCCAGCAGTTTTCGAGGTGGCTACACCTTC. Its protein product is CASSFRGGYTF.

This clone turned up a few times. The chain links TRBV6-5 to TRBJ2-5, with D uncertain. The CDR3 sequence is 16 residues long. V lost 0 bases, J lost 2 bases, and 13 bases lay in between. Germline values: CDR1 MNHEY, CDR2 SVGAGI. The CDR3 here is CASSYSMYIPQETQYF. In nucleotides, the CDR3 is TGTGCCAGCAGTTACTCGATGTACATCCCGCAAGAGACCCAGTACTTC.

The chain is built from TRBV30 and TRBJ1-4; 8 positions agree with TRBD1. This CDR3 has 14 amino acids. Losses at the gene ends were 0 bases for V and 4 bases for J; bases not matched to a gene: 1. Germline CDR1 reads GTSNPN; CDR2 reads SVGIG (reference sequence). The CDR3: CAWSVQGGNEKLFF. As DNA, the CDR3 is TGTGCCTGGAGTGTACAGGGGGGTAATGAAAAACTGTTTTTT.

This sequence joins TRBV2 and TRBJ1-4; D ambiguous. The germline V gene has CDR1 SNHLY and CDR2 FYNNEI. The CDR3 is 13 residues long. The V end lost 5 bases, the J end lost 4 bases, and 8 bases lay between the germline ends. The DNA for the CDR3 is TGTGCCAGCAGTTACCAGATTAATGAAAAACTGTTTTTT. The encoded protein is CASSYQINEKLFF.

CDR3 coding DNA: TGTGCCAGCAGTTACTCCAGGGGCGGTGAAAAACTGTTTTTT. The encoded protein is CASSYSRGGEKLFF. This sequence joins TRBV6-5 and TRBJ1-4, with TRBD1 as a possible D gene (6 bases). Trimming shortened V by 0 bases and J by 7 bases, and 9 bases separated the two germline ends. CDR1 and CDR2 from the germline V gene are MNHEY and SVGAGI. The CDR3 covers 14 residues.